Listed below are T cell receptor beta chains from one sample, sequenced in a study of breast tumors, draining lymph nodes, adjacent tissues. TCRdb redid the calling of the multiplex PCR reads with MiXCR, one entry per CDR3 protein. The sample yields about 130,000 distinct CDR3 sequences, about 20% seen once. The sequenced sample consisted of axillary lymph node tissue. The receptors here all came from a female donor with breast cancer. Some clones in this sample may be carry-over from other donors' samples. CDR3s include the opening cysteine and the closing phenylalanine or tryptophan. The D gene is left open where the match is weak. Expanded clones are given a class, and other clones once, few, many or no size at all.

d_call clone_size j_call v_call cdr3_nt cdr3_aa
- many TRBJ2-2 TRBV30 TGTGCCTGGATCAAAACGGGAGCGGCCGGGGAGCTGTTTTTT CAWIKTGAAGELFF
- many TRBJ1-5 TRBV10-2 TGCGCCAGCAGTACCCCATTGCGGAGGGATCAGCCCCAGCATTTT CASSTPLRRDQPQHF
- many TRBJ2-3 TRBV12-3/TRBV12-4 TGTGCCAGCAGCTCGGCCAGGACGCAGTATTTT CASSSARTQYF
TRBD1 many TRBJ1-6 TRBV6-4 TGTGCCAGCAGTGACGGACAGGGGAATTCACCCCTCCACTTT CASSDGQGNSPLHF
- many TRBJ1-3 TRBV6-5 TGTGCCAGCAGTAATTCGTGGAGTTCTGGAAACACCATATATTTT CASSNSWSSGNTIYF
- many TRBJ2-7 TRBV11-2 TGTGCCAGCAGCTTATGGACCGAGCAGTACTTC CASSLWTEQYF
TRBD2 many TRBJ2-3 TRBV20-1 TGCAGTGCTAGGGATGGCATAGCGGGGGGGCCGGCAGATACGCAGTATTTT CSARDGIAGGPADTQYF
- many TRBJ1-5 TRBV5-8 TGTGCCAGCAGCCCGGTCCAAACAGGGTCAAGGGAGCCCCAGCATTTT CASSPVQTGSREPQHF
- - TRBJ1-2 TRBV20-1 TGCAGTGCTGGACCGGACAACTATGGCTACACCTTC CSAGPDNYGYTF
- many TRBJ2-1 TRBV6-1 TGTGCCAGCAGTGAAGGTAGGGGATTAGTCTACAATGAGCAGTTCTTC CASSEGRGLVYNEQFF
- many TRBJ2-7 TRBV11-2 TGTGCCAGCAGCATTAGCAGGGTTGAGTCCTACGAGCAGTACTTC CASSISRVESYEQYF
- many TRBJ2-7 TRBV4-1 TGCGCCAGCAGCCAATTTAGCCAGTACGAGCAGTACTTC CASSQFSQYEQYF
- many TRBJ2-5 TRBV6-6 TGTGCCAGCAAACAGATGGCGGTAGAGGAGACCCAGTACTTC CASKQMAVEETQYF
TRBD2 many TRBJ2-3 TRBV24-1 TGTGCCACCAGTGGTTCAAGCGGGGATGGCACAGATACGCAGTATTTT CATSGSSGDGTDTQYF
TRBD1 few TRBJ1-3 TRBV18 TGTGCCAGCTCATCGCAGGGGGAAACTGGAAACACCATATATTTT CASSSQGETGNTIYF
TRBD2 many TRBJ2-7 TRBV5-1 TGCGCCAGCACCCCCTGGACGGGAGGAACCTACGAGCAGTACTTC CASTPWTGGTYEQYF
TRBD1 many TRBJ1-3 TRBV5-1 TGCGCCAGCAGCTTGGACAGGGGATACGCTTCTGGAAACACCATATATTTT CASSLDRGYASGNTIYF
- few TRBJ1-3 TRBV9 TGTGCCAGCAGCCAATGGGGGGGGGCCCGCTCTGGAAACACCATATATTTT CASSQWGGARSGNTIYF
- many TRBJ1-2 TRBV2 TGTGCCAGCATGCAACGGGAGGCTGGTGGCTACACCTTC CASMQREAGGYTF
TRBD2 - TRBJ2-7 TRBV5-5 TGTGCCAGCAGCAGAGCGGGGGCCTACGAGCAGTACTTC CASSRAGAYEQYF
- many TRBJ2-7 TRBV7-9 TGTGCCAGCAGCTTCGACGTCTCCTACGAGCAGTACTTC CASSFDVSYEQYF
TRBD2 - TRBJ2-1 TRBV6-2/TRBV6-3 TGTGCCAGCAGTTCGTTAGCGGGAGCATTTGAGCAGTTCTTC CASSSLAGAFEQFF
TRBD1 - TRBJ1-1 TRBV7-9 TGTGCCAGCAGCCCCGGACAGGAGGGAGCTTTCTTT CASSPGQEGAFF
TRBD2 few TRBJ2-5 TRBV4-1 TGCGCCAGCAGCCCCTACCCTAGCGGAGCCCAAGAGACCCAGTACTTC CASSPYPSGAQETQYF
TRBD2 many TRBJ2-7 TRBV6-1 TGTGCCAGCAGCCTACAAGCGGGAGCTCTCCCCTACGAGCAGTACTTC CASSLQAGALPYEQYF
- few TRBJ1-4 TRBV20-1 TGCAGTGCTAGTGTAACAGCCCTTAATGAAAAACTGTTTTTT CSASVTALNEKLFF
- many TRBJ2-1 TRBV3-1 TGTGCCAGCAGCCACCGGGCGGGGTTCGAAAATGAGCAGTTCTTC CASSHRAGFENEQFF
- many TRBJ1-3 TRBV6-1 TGTGCCAGCAGTGAATCTTGGGGGGGGTCTGGAAACACCATATATTTT CASSESWGGSGNTIYF
TRBD2 many TRBJ2-3 TRBV24-1 TGTGCCACTGGACTAGCGGGGAGCACAGATACGCAGTATTTT CATGLAGSTDTQYF
TRBD1 many TRBJ1-2 TRBV7-2 TGTGCCAGCCGGGAGGTGGCAGGGGGAGGATATGGCTACACCTTC CASREVAGGGYGYTF
TRBD1 many TRBJ2-1 TRBV5-1 TGCGCCAGCAGCTCCGGGACAGGGGGCATAAATGAGCAGTTCTTC CASSSGTGGINEQFF
- many TRBJ2-1 TRBV5-1 TGCGCCAGCAGCGCGGACCCGGGAATCATGAACAATGAGCAGTTCTTC CASSADPGIMNNEQFF
TRBD1 many TRBJ2-1 TRBV25-1 TGTGCCAGCAGTCCCCGGACAGGGTTCGCCAATGAGCAGTTCTTC CASSPRTGFANEQFF
- - TRBJ2-7 TRBV28 TGTGCCAGCAGGCCCGGGACCGACTACGAGCAGTACTTC CASRPGTDYEQYF
- - TRBJ2-3 TRBV28 TGTGCCAGCAGTCAAAGCAGGGGCGGAGATACGCAGTATTTT CASSQSRGGDTQYF
- many TRBJ2-3 TRBV5-1 TGCGCCAGCAGAGATCTAGGTGGCACAGATACGCAGTATTTT CASRDLGGTDTQYF
- few TRBJ2-3 TRBV18 TGTGCCAGCTCACCAAGTAGGATAGATACGCAGTATTTT CASSPSRIDTQYF
TRBD2 many TRBJ2-7 TRBV3-1 TGTGCCAGCAGCTCGCTAGCGGGAGGGCCCCACGAGCAGTACTTC CASSSLAGGPHEQYF
- many TRBJ2-3 TRBV5-1 TGCGCCAGCAGCAGTCGACAAACAGATACGCAGTATTTT CASSSRQTDTQYF
TRBD1 many TRBJ1-4 TRBV9 TGTGCCAGCAGCCAGACAGGGGATGAAAAACTGTTTTTT CASSQTGDEKLFF
- few TRBJ2-5 TRBV6-4 TGTGCCAGCAGTGAAGAAGCCGGGACAAAAGAGACCCAGTACTTC CASSEEAGTKETQYF
- many TRBJ2-7 TRBV6-6 TGTGCCAGCGGAGGGACAGCCAAGACATACGAGCAGTACTTC CASGGTAKTYEQYF
- - TRBJ1-5 TRBV2 TGTGCCAGCAGTGCGGGGGGGCCCAATCAGCCCCAGCATTTT CASSAGGPNQPQHF
- many TRBJ2-1 TRBV19 TGTGCCAGTAGAGTAGTTGGGCAGAGCTCCTACAATGAGCAGTTCTTC CASRVVGQSSYNEQFF
- many TRBJ2-3 TRBV9 TGTGCCAGCAGCGTCGGGGCGGGCACAGATACGCAGTATTTT CASSVGAGTDTQYF
TRBD1 many TRBJ2-3 TRBV2 TGTGCCAGCACCGGACAGGGAACGGATACGCAGTATTTT CASTGQGTDTQYF
- - TRBJ1-2 TRBV7-8 TGTGCCAGCAGCTTAGAAGGCAGGGCGGCCAACTATGGCTACACCTTC CASSLEGRAANYGYTF
- - TRBJ1-1 TRBV29-1 TGCAGCGCCCGTTGGGGGGCAGTTGAAGCTTTCTTT CSARWGAVEAFF
TRBD1 many TRBJ1-4 TRBV7-8 TGTGCCAGCAGCTTAGCGGGGACAGCAACTAATGAAAAACTGTTTTTT CASSLAGTATNEKLFF
TRBD2 many TRBJ2-3 TRBV20-1 TGCAGTGCAATCGGACTAGCGGGGGGGTTAACAGATACGCAGTATTTT CSAIGLAGGLTDTQYF
TRBD1 many TRBJ1-2 TRBV2 TGTGCCAGCAAACTCGGGACAGGGAATGGCTACACCTTC CASKLGTGNGYTF
TRBD1 many TRBJ2-7 TRBV27 TGTGCCAGCAGTTTATTGGGACAGGGGTACGAGCAGTACTTC CASSLLGQGYEQYF
- many TRBJ2-7 TRBV20-1 TGCAGTGCTAGAGGCAGGGACAACTCCTACGAGCAGTACTTC CSARGRDNSYEQYF